These 25 T cell receptor beta chains were all obtained from the same sample, sequenced in a study of T cell responses to AZD1222 COVID-19 vaccine. Assay used: immunoSEQ multiplex PCR; TCRdb lists only in-frame clones, some missing. Of tens of thousands of clones listed, 88% were seen once; the top ten hold under 8.5%. Source: peripheral blood, taken on day 0 of AZD1222 vaccination. Receptors were obtained from an adult in good health.

The chain is built from TRBV30 and TRBJ1-1; D not resolved. V was pared by 4 bases and J by 0 bases, with 9 bases between. Germline assignment: CDR1 GTSNPN and CDR2 SVGIG (reference sequence). The CDR3 has 13 amino acids. The CDR3 nucleotides are TGTGCCTGGACCCGGACGGTGAACACTGAAGCTTTCTTT. Its translation: CAWTRTVNTEAFF.

The chain couples TRBV3-1 (or the pseudogene TRBV3-2) to TRBJ1-4; the match to TRBD1 covers 8 bases. J was trimmed by 1 base and V by 4 bases; bases with no gene match: 5. CDR1 is LGHDT, CDR2 YNNKEL, per germline (reference sequence). This CDR3 contains 16 residues. The CDR3 DNA sequence: TGTGCCAGCAGCCCGTCAGGGGGCAGAACTAATGAAAAACTGTTTTTT. Translation gives CASSPSGGRTNEKLFF.

The V call is TRBV10-1, the J call TRBJ2-2; D is unclear. Germline V gene sequence: CDR1 WNHNN, CDR2 SYGVQD (reference sequence). Trimming left V 3 bases short and J 7 bases short, with 12 bases between. The CDR3 has 14 residues. DNA of the CDR3: TGCGCCAGCAGTGAACCGGGTCGGGTCGGGGAGCTGTTTTTT. Protein product: CASSEPGRVGELFF.

The chain carries TRBV5-4 and TRBJ2-3; a possible D gene is TRBD1 (6 bases). This CDR3 is built from 16 residues. V was shortened by 5 bases and J by 1 base, with 17 bases between the two germline ends. The germline gives CDR1 SGHNT, CDR2 YYREEE (reference sequence). The CDR3 DNA sequence: TGTGCCAGCAGTCAATTCCGGGCAGGGGGCACAGATACGCAGTATTTT. Translation gives CASSQFRAGGTDTQYF. Complete variable domain (other parts from reference TRBV5-4 and TRBJ2-3): ETGVTQSPTHLIKTRGQQVTLRCSSQSGHNTVSWYQQALGQGPQFIFQYYREEENGRGNFPPRFSGLQFPNYSSELNVNALELDDSALYLCASSQFRAGGTDTQYFGPGTRLTVL.

This rearrangement joins TRBV2 to TRBJ2-1; D gene ambiguous. The CDR3 contains 12 residues. Germline assignment: CDR1 SNHLY and CDR2 FYNNEI. Trimming cost V 5 bases and J 6 bases, with 8 bases left between them. The DNA of the CDR3 is TGTGCCAGCAGTACAGCGAGCAATGAGCAGTTCTTC. Amino acids: CASSTASNEQFF.

The V and J genes are TRBV30 and TRBJ1-1; D not resolved. Germline CDR1 and CDR2: GTSNPN and SVGIG (reference sequence). The CDR3 runs to 12 residues. With 2 bases removed from V and 0 bases from J, the gap between germline ends came to 4 bases. DNA for the CDR3: TGTGCCTGGAGTCCTGTGAACACTGAAGCTTTCTTT. Its protein product is CAWSPVNTEAFF. Based on the CDR3 plus reference TRBV30 and TRBJ1-1, the full variable domain is SQTIHQWPATLVQPVGSPLSLECTVEGTSNPNLYWYRQAAGRGLQLLFYSVGIGQISSEVPQNLSASRPQDRQFILSSKKLLLSDSGFYLCAWSPVNTEAFFGQGTRLTVV.

The V gene is TRBV5-1, the J gene TRBJ1-5, with 7 bases lining up with TRBD1. CDR1 is SGHRS, CDR2 YFSETQ, per germline. With V trimmed by 0 bases and J by 6 bases, 3 bases remained unmatched. The CDR3 consists of 14 residues. CDR3 protein: CASSLEGAAQPQHF. CDR3 DNA: TGCGCCAGCAGCTTGGAGGGGGCGGCTCAGCCCCAGCATTTT. Complete variable domain (other parts from reference TRBV5-1 and TRBJ1-5): KAGVTQTPRYLIKTRGQQVTLSCSPISGHRSVSWYQQTPGQGLQFLFEYFSETQRNKGNFPGRFSGRQFSNSRSEMNVSTLELGDSALYLCASSLEGAAQPQHFGDGTRLSIL.

The chain is built from TRBV4-1 and TRBJ1-1; D is perhaps TRBD1 (6 bases). Germline loops: CDR1 MGHRA, CDR2 YSYEKL. V was pared by 4 bases and J by 3 bases, with 15 bases between. The CDR3 has 15 amino acids. In DNA form, the CDR3 reads TGCGCCAGCAGCCCAGGGACAAGGCGGGACACTGAAGCTTTCTTT. Amino acid sequence: CASSPGTRRDTEAFF.

CDR3 sequence reads: CASSQPGQGPNQPQHF. The CDR3 bases are TGCGCCAGCAGCCAACCGGGACAGGGCCCTAATCAGCCCCAGCATTTT. The chain recombines TRBV4-1 with TRBJ1-5; 9 bases fit TRBD1. From germline, CDR1 is MGHRA and CDR2 YSYEKL. V shed 2 bases and J 4 bases; nucleotides not matched to a gene: 6. This CDR3 is built from 16 residues.

This chain connects TRBV6-1 to TRBJ1-2, with D perhaps TRBD1 (5 bases). The germline V and J ends were trimmed by 2 bases and 6 bases, with 16 bases remaining between them. Germline-derived CDR1 and CDR2 are MNHNS and SASEGT. The CDR3 is 15 amino acids. The CDR3 DNA reads TGTGCCAGCAGTGAAATAGGGGCCGCAGCCAATGGCTACACCTTC. The encoded protein is CASSEIGAAANGYTF.

The chain recombines TRBV2 with TRBJ1-1, with D possibly matching TRBD1 (6 bases). Trimming took 10 bases from V and 1 from J, leaving 10 bases between them. This CDR3 is 12 amino acids long. The germline CDR1 and CDR2 sequences are SNHLY and FYNNEI. CDR3 residues: CATEGGNTEAFF. The CDR3 nucleotides read TGTGCCACCGAAGGGGGGAACACTGAAGCTTTCTTT.

V and J are TRBV30 and TRBJ1-2, with a tentative D call TRBD1 (5 bases). Germline V lookup: CDR1 GTSNPN, CDR2 SVGIG (reference sequence). V was clipped by 5 bases and J by 2 bases, with 9 bases between them. The CDR3 covers 12 residues. This chain's CDR3 is CAWGRDNYGYTF. CDR3 DNA: TGTGCCTGGGGTCGGGACAACTATGGCTACACCTTC.

The rearrangement links TRBV29-1 to TRBJ2-7; TRBD2 aligns across 10 bases. The CDR3 loop spans 14 amino acids. Germline V gene sequence: CDR1 SQVTM, CDR2 ANQGSEA. The J segment lost 2 bases and the V segment lost 4 bases, leaving 5 bases of the junction unmatched. CDR3 protein: CSVGLAGTTYEQYF. The CDR3 nucleotides are TGCAGCGTTGGACTAGCGGGTACTACCTACGAGCAGTACTTC.

The chain is built from TRBV30 and TRBJ1-5; the D gene is possibly TRBD1 (6 bases). Germline CDR1 reads GTSNPN; CDR2 reads SVGIG (reference sequence). With 2 bases removed from V and 2 bases from J, the gap between germline ends came to 19 bases. This CDR3 region has 17 residues. This chain's CDR3 is CAWSFGGGRSGNQPQHF. The CDR3 nucleotides read TGTGCCTGGAGTTTCGGGGGGGGCAGATCGGGCAATCAGCCCCAGCATTTT.

The chain couples TRBV3-1 (or the pseudogene TRBV3-2) to TRBJ2-2, with 7 positions matching TRBD1. There are 15 residues in the CDR3. V trimming: 0 bases; J trimming: 7 bases; junction bases outside the gene matches: 5. Looked up from germline, CDR1 is LGHDT and CDR2 is YNNKEL (reference sequence). The DNA for the CDR3 is TGTGCCAGCAGCCAAGAAGGGGGCGAGGTCGGGGAGCTGTTTTTT. The encoded protein is CASSQEGGEVGELFF.

The rearrangement links TRBV7-2 to TRBJ1-1, with D uncertain. The CDR3 length is 14 residues. V shed 1 base and J shed 2 bases, with 8 bases lying between them. From germline, CDR1 is SGHTA and CDR2 FQGNSA. In nucleotides, the CDR3 is TGTGCCAGCAGCTTAGAACCGGCAAACACTGAAGCTTTCTTT. Its protein is CASSLEPANTEAFF.

The V and J genes are TRBV7-9 and TRBJ1-1, with D unclear. The length of the CDR3 is 14 residues. Germline CDR1 and CDR2: SEHNR and FQNEAQ (reference sequence). Trimming pared 2 bases from V and 6 bases from J, leaving 13 bases between. As DNA, the CDR3 is TGTGCCAGCAGCTTAACTGGGAATGCCGCTGAAGCTTTCTTT. It codes for CASSLTGNAAEAFF.

On this clone: The sample carries other DNA sequences with the same CDR3. This rearrangement joins TRBV7-9 to TRBJ2-1, with no clear D. The V gene's germline CDR1 is SEHNR and CDR2 FQNEAQ (reference sequence). The CDR3 sequence is 13 residues long. The V end lost 1 base, the J end lost 4 bases, and 5 bases lay between the germline ends. The DNA of the CDR3 is TGTGCCAGCAGCTTAGTCCGTTACAATGAGCAGTTCTTC. Its protein is CASSLVRYNEQFF.

J is TRBJ1-1 and V is TRBV19; D is unresolved. Germline V gene sequence: CDR1 LNHDA, CDR2 SQIVND (reference sequence). The CDR3 has 13 residues. Trimming stripped 2 bases from V and 1 base from J, with 5 bases between. The CDR3 nucleotides read TGTGCCAGTAGTATATGGGGGAACACTGAAGCTTTCTTT. Amino acids: CASSIWGNTEAFF.

The DNA for the CDR3 is TGCGCCAGCAGTGTAGGGCAGACCTCTAGCACAGATACGCAGTATTTT. Its protein is CASSVGQTSSTDTQYF. V gene TRBV5-1 combines with J gene TRBJ2-3; D gene uncertain. The CDR3 totals 16 residues. Trimming took 5 bases from V and 0 from J, leaving 16 bases between them. The germline CDR1 and CDR2 sequences are SGHRS and YFSETQ. The variable domain in full, completed from reference TRBV5-1 and TRBJ2-3, reads KAGVTQTPRYLIKTRGQQVTLSCSPISGHRSVSWYQQTPGQGLQFLFEYFSETQRNKGNFPGRFSGRQFSNSRSEMNVSTLELGDSALYLCASSVGQTSSTDTQYFGPGTRLTVL.

V usage is TRBV6-5 and J usage is TRBJ2-2; D is ambiguous. The CDR3 totals 12 residues. Germline CDR1 and CDR2: MNHEY and SVGAGI. The ends were cut back, 2 bases at V and 7 bases at J, with 5 bases in the middle. The CDR3 DNA reads as TGTGCCAGCAGTTACCCCCGCGGGGAGCTGTTTTTT. This sequence encodes CASSYPRGELFF.

In DNA form, the CDR3 reads TGTGCCAGCAGCCAAGATTCTAGGGCCAGGGTGGAAACTGGAAACACCATATATTTT. It yields the protein CASSQDSRARVETGNTIYF. The rearrangement uses TRBV4-2 and TRBJ1-3; maybe TRBD1 (5 bases). CDR3 length: 19 residues. V lost 0 bases to trimming and J lost 2 bases, with 20 bases between them. CDR1 is LGHNA and CDR2 is YNFKEQ in the germline V gene.

The V and J genes are TRBV5-6 and TRBJ2-7; weak D call: TRBD1 (6 bases). The CDR3 is 15 amino acids. Per the germline V gene, CDR1 is SGHDT and CDR2 is YYEEEE. Trimming took off 3 bases at V and 0 bases at J, with 13 bases between the two ends. CDR3 sequence (DNA): TGTGCCAGCAGCTCCACAGGGTGGGGCTCCTACGAGCAGTACTTC. Amino acid sequence: CASSSTGWGSYEQYF.

This clone has only a few counts. The chain has TRBV2 and TRBJ2-7; D is uncertain. The V and J ends lost 2 bases and 4 bases respectively, with 3 bases between them. The germline gives CDR1 SNHLY, CDR2 FYNNEI. The CDR3 consists of 11 residues. In DNA form, the CDR3 reads TGTGCCAGCAGTGAACGGTACGAGCAGTACTTC. Translation gives CASSERYEQYF.

The rearrangement joins TRBV5-1 to TRBJ2-2, with D unclear. This CDR3 is 17 amino acids long. Germline V gene lookup returns CDR1 SGHRS and CDR2 YFSETQ. Trimming left V 4 bases short and J 6 bases short, with 22 bases between. CDR3 protein: CASSHEVALDGPGELFF. For the CDR3, the DNA is TGCGCCAGCAGCCACGAAGTAGCCCTCGATGGGCCCGGGGAGCTGTTTTTT.